The present TCR beta chain was sequenced within a study of blood T cell repertoires in COVID-19. Study in general: Collection of acute and convalescent COVID-19 samples took place in the United States, Italy and Spain. PBMCs, B-cell-depleted T cells, or T cells were the source of the cDNA or gDNA that made up the material.

Trimming took off 3 bases at V and 4 bases at J, with 14 bases between the two ends. Germline values: CDR1 SGHNT, CDR2 YYREEE (reference sequence). This CDR3 is 14 amino acids long. This clone was counted a single time. Source study methods: Nucleated cell number was recorded as an estimate derived from reference gene primer amplification. Profiling relied on immunoSEQ multiplex PCR, and the TCRdb table lists in-frame clones only, not all of them. The DNA was the basis for D and trimming; V, J and clone size are from that table. Of about 230,000 clones listed, approximately 88% are singletons. The rearrangement joins TRBV5-4 to TRBJ2-7, with D maybe TRBD2 (5 bases). Specimen: PBMCs or T cells enriched from blood (not recorded which). The clonotype comes from a woman aged 40 to 50 with acute COVID-19. The CDR3 reads CASSSGFARYEQYF. Written as DNA, the CDR3 is TGTGCCAGCAGCTCGGGGTTTGCCAGGTACGAGCAGTACTTC.